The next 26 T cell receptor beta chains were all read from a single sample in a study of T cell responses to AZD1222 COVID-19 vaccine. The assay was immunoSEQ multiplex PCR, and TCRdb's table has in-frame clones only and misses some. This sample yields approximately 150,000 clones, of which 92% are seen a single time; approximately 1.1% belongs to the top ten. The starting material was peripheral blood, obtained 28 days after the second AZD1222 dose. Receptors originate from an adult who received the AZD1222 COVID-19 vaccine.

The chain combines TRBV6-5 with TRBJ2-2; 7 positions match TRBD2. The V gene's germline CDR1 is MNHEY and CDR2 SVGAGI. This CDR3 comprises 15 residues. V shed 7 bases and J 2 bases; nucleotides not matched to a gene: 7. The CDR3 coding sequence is TGTGCCAGCACTGGGGCTAGCGGAAACACCGGGGAGCTGTTTTTT. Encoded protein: CASTGASGNTGELFF.

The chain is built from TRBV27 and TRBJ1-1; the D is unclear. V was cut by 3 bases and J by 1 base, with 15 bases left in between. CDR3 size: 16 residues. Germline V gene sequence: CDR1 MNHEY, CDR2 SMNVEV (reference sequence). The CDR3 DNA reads TGTGCCAGCAGTTTGGAGGGTCCTGGATGGAACACTGAAGCTTTCTTT. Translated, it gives CASSLEGPGWNTEAFF.

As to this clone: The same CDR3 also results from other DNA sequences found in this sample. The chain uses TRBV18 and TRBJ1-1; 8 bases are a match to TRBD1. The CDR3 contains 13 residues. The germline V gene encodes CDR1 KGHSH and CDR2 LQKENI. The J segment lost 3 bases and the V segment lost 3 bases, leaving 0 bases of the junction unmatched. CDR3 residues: CASSPTGDTEAFF. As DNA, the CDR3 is TGTGCCAGCTCACCGACAGGGGACACTGAAGCTTTCTTT.

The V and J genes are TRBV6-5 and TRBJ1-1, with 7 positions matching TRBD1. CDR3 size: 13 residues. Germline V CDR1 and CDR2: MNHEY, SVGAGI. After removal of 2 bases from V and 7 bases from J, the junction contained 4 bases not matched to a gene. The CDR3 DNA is TGTGCCAGCAGTTACACAGGGGATGTTGAAGCTTTCTTT. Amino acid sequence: CASSYTGDVEAFF.

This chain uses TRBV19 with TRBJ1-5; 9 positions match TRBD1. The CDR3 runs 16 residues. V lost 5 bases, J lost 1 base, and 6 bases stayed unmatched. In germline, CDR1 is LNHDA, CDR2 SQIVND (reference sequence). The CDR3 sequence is CASSVPGTGSNQPQHF. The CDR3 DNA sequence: TGTGCCAGTAGTGTCCCCGGGACAGGGAGCAATCAGCCCCAGCATTTT.

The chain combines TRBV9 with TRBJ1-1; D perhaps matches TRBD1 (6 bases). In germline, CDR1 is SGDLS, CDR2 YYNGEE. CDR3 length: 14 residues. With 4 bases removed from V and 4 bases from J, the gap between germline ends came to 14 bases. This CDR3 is CASSKGGMFTEAFF. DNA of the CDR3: TGTGCCAGCAGCAAGGGGGGGATGTTCACTGAAGCTTTCTTT.

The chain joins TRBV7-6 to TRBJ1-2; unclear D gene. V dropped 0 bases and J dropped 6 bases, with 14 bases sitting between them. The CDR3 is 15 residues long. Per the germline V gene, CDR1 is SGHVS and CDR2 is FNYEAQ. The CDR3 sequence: CASSLAPQGSNGYTF. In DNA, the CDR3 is TGTGCCAGCAGCTTAGCACCGCAAGGGAGCAATGGCTACACCTTC.

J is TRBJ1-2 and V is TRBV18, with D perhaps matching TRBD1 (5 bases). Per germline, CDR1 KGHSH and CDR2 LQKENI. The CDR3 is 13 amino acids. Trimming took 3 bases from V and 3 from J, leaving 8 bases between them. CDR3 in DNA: TGTGCCAGCTCACCGGACACGGACTATGGCTACACCTTC. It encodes CASSPDTDYGYTF.

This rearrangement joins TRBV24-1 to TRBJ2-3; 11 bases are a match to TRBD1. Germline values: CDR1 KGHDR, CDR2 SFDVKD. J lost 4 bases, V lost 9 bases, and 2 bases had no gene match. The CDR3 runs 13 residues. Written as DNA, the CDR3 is TGTGCCACCGGGACAGGGGGTCCAGATACGCAGTATTTT. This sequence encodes CATGTGGPDTQYF.

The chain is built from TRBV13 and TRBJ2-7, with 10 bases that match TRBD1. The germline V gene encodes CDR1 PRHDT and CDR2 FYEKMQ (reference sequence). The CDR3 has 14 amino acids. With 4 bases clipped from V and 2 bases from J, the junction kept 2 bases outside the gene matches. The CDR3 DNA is TGTGCCAGCAGCTCCGGACAGGGGGCCTACGAGCAGTACTTC. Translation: CASSSGQGAYEQYF. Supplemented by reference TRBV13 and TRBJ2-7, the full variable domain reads AAGVIQSPRHLIKEKRETATLKCYPIPRHDTVYWYQQGPGQDPQFLISFYEKMQSDKGSIPDRFSAQQFSDYHSELNMSSLELGDSALYFCASSSGQGAYEQYFGPGTRLTVT.

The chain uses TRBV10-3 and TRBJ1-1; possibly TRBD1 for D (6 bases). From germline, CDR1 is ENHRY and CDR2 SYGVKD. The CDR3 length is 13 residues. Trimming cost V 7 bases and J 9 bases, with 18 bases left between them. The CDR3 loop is CAITERVDSQAFF. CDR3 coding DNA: TGTGCCATCACCGAAAGGGTGGACAGCCAAGCTTTCTTT.

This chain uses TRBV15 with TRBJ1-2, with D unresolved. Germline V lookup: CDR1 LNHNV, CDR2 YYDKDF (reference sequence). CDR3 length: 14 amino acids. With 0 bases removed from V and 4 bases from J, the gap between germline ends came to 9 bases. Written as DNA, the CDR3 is TGTGCCACCAGCAGAGATCTAACAGTCTATGGCTACACCTTC. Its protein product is CATSRDLTVYGYTF.

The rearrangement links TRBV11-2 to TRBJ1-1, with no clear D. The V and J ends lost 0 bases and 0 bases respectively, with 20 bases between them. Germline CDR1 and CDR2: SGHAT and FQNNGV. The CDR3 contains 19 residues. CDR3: CASSLDLRQENVMNTEAFF. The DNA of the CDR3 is TGTGCCAGCAGCTTAGATCTTAGGCAGGAGAATGTCATGAACACTGAAGCTTTCTTT.

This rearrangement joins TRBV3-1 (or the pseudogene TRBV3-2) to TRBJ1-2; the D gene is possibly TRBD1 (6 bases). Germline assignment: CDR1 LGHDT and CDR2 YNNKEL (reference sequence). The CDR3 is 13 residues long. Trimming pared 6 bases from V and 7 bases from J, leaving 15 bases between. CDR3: CASRAWDIGGYTF. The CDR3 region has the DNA TGTGCCAGCAGGGCTTGGGACATCGGTGGCTACACCTTC.

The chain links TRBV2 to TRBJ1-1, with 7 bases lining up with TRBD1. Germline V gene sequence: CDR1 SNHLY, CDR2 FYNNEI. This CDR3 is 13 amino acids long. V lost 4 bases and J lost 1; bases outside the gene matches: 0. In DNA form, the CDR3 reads TGTGCCAGCAGTGGGGACAGGAACACTGAAGCTTTCTTT. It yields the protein CASSGDRNTEAFF.

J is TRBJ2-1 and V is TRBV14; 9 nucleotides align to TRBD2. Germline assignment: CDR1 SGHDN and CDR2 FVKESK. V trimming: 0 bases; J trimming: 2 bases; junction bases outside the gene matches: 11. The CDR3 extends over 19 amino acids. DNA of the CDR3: TGTGCCAGCAGCCAAGATCATGGCGGGGGGGTTGGCACCTACAATGAGCAGTTCTTC. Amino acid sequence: CASSQDHGGGVGTYNEQFF.

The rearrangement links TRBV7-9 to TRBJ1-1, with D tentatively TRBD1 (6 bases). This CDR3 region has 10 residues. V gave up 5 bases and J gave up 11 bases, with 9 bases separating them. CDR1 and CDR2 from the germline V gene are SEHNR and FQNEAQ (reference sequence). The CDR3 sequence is CASSDRTAFF. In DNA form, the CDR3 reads TGTGCCAGCAGCGACAGGACGGCTTTCTTT.

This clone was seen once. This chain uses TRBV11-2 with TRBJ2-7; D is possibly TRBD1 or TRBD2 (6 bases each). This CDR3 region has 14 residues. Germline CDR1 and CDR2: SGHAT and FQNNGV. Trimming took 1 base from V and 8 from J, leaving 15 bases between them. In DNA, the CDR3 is TGTGCCAGCAGCTTAGTGGAGGGGGGCATAAAGCAGTACTTC. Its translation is CASSLVEGGIKQYF.

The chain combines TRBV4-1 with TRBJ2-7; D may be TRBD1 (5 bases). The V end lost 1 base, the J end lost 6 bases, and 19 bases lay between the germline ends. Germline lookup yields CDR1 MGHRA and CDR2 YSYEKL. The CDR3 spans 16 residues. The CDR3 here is CASSQGTGRVVGEQYF. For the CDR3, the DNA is TGCGCCAGCAGCCAAGGAACAGGAAGGGTTGTTGGCGAGCAGTACTTC.

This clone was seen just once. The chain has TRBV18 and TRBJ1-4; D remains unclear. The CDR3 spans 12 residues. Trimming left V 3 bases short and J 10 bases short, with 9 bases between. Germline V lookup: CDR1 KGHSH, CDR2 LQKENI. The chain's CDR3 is CASSPGRGKLFF. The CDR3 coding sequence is TGTGCCAGCTCACCTGGACGGGGAAAACTGTTTTTT.

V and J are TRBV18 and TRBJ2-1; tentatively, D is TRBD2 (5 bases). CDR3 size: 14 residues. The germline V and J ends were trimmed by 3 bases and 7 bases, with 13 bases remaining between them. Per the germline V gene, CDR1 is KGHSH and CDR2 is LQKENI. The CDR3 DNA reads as TGTGCCAGCTCACCGTCCAGGTCGGGGAATGAGCAGTTCTTC. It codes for CASSPSRSGNEQFF.

CDR3 DNA: TGTGCCAGCAGCTTAACTGGAATAGGGGGCGTCCCCTACGAGCAGTACTTC. It codes for CASSLTGIGGVPYEQYF. V is TRBV7-9 and J is TRBJ2-7, with TRBD1 matching 7 bases. Germline V gene data show CDR1 as SEHNR and CDR2 as FQNEAQ (reference sequence). J was trimmed by 2 bases and V by 2 bases; bases with no gene match: 12. This CDR3 comprises 17 residues.

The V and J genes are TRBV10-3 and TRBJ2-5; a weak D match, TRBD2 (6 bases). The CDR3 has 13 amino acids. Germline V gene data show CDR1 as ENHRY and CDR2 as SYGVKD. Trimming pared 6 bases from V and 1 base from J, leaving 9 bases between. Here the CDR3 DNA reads TGTGCCATCAGGGACTATGCCCAAGAGACCCAGTACTTC. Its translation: CAIRDYAQETQYF.

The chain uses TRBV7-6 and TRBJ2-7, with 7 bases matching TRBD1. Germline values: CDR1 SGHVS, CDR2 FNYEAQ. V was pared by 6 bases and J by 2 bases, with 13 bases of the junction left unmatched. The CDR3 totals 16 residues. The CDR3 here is CASSRSLGQRTYEQYF. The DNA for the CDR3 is TGTGCCAGCAGTCGGTCTCTGGGACAGAGGACCTACGAGCAGTACTTC.

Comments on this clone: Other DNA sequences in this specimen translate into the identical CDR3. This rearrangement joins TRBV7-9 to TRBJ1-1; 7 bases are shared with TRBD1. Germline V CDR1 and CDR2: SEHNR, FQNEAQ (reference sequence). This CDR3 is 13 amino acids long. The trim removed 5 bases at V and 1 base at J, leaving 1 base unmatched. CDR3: CASSRTGNTEAFF. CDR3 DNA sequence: TGTGCCAGCAGCAGGACAGGGAACACTGAAGCTTTCTTT.

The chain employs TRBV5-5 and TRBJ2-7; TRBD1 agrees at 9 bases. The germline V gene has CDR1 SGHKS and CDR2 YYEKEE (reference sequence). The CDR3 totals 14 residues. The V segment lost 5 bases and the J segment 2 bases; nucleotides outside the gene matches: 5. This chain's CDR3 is CASSFTGGPYEQYF. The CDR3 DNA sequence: TGTGCCAGCAGTTTTACAGGGGGCCCCTACGAGCAGTACTTC. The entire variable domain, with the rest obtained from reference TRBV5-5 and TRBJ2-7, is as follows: DAGVTQSPTHLIKTRGQQVTLRCSPISGHKSVSWYQQVLGQGPQFIFQYYEKEERGRGNFPDRFSARQFPNYSSELNVNALLLGDSALYLCASSFTGGPYEQYFGPGTRLTVT.